The rows below give T cell receptor beta chains drawn from one sample of a study of cytomegalovirus exposure and HLA in healthy donors. The protocol was immunoSEQ multiplex PCR, while the TCRdb copy is restricted to in-frame clones and leaves out a portion. The sample yields some 150,000 clones, roughly four fifths seen once. The source material was PBMCs. These receptors were obtained from a man aged 18 to 29 in good health and CMV-seropositive. CDR3s include the opening cysteine and the closing phenylalanine or tryptophan. D genes are given only for firm matches.

J gene: TRBJ2-7
D gene: TRBD2
V gene: TRBV27
CDR3 protein: CASSLPGPGLVLSEQYF

J gene: TRBJ1-5
D gene: TRBD1
V gene: TRBV6-6
CDR3 protein: CASTQKGQGMQPQHF

J gene: TRBJ2-7
D gene: TRBD1
V gene: TRBV5-8
CDR3 protein: CASGSNPGTVSYEQYF

J gene: TRBJ2-7
D gene: TRBD1
V gene: TRBV6-1
CDR3 protein: CASSSPGQGNEQYF

J gene: TRBJ2-7
D gene: TRBD1
V gene: TRBV2
CDR3 protein: CASSERGQGSLTSYEQYF

J gene: TRBJ1-3
D gene: .
V gene: TRBV28
CDR3 protein: CASRVTDSGNTIYF

J gene: TRBJ1-1
D gene: .
V gene: TRBV5-1
CDR3 protein: CASSKDGLYEAFF

J gene: TRBJ2-5
D gene: TRBD2
V gene: TRBV28
CDR3 protein: CASSSGTRAETQYF

J gene: TRBJ2-7
D gene: TRBD2
V gene: TRBV5-6
CDR3 protein: CASSSGARGGLTYEQYF

J gene: TRBJ1-2
D gene: TRBD1
V gene: TRBV29-1
CDR3 protein: CSVGGGVIYGYTF

J gene: TRBJ2-1
D gene: TRBD2
V gene: TRBV6-5
CDR3 protein: CASSYGAGGKYNEQFF

J gene: TRBJ2-6
D gene: .
V gene: TRBV7-8
CDR3 protein: CASSPIRRGVGSGANVLTF

J gene: TRBJ2-7
D gene: .
V gene: TRBV14
CDR3 protein: CASSQVGGSEQYF

J gene: TRBJ1-1
D gene: .
V gene: TRBV10-3
CDR3 protein: CATGLLNTEAFF

J gene: TRBJ2-1
D gene: .
V gene: TRBV19
CDR3 protein: CASSTLLYNEQFF

J gene: TRBJ1-1
D gene: TRBD1
V gene: TRBV27
CDR3 protein: CASSQLRDREPEAFF

J gene: TRBJ1-2
D gene: .
V gene: TRBV29-1
CDR3 protein: CSVEGGLEDGYTF

J gene: TRBJ2-1
D gene: .
V gene: TRBV15
CDR3 protein: CATSDLGGGGDEQFF

J gene: TRBJ2-6
D gene: TRBD2
V gene: TRBV27
CDR3 protein: CASTYLGGTGANVLTF

J gene: TRBJ1-2
D gene: .
V gene: TRBV13
CDR3 protein: CASSFDQGLNYGYTF

J gene: TRBJ2-7
D gene: .
V gene: TRBV11-2
CDR3 protein: CASSLGPGSLYEQYF

J gene: TRBJ2-2
D gene: TRBD2
V gene: TRBV28
CDR3 protein: CASSLVETSGRPGELFF

J gene: TRBJ1-5
D gene: TRBD1
V gene: TRBV18
CDR3 protein: CASSPLIGTGALDQPQHF

J gene: TRBJ2-5
D gene: .
V gene: TRBV15
CDR3 protein: CATSRDRGQETQYF

J gene: TRBJ2-5
D gene: TRBD2
V gene: TRBV10-2
CDR3 protein: CASSESKAGGTQYF

J gene: TRBJ1-2
D gene: TRBD1
V gene: TRBV4-1
CDR3 protein: CASRPPGQEYYGYTF

J gene: TRBJ2-7
D gene: .
V gene: TRBV27
CDR3 protein: CASSEVVGPYEQYF

J gene: TRBJ2-6
D gene: .
V gene: TRBV7-6
CDR3 protein: CASGAASGANVLTF

J gene: TRBJ2-3
D gene: TRBD2
V gene: TRBV11-2
CDR3 protein: CASSLDRLAGRTDTQYF

J gene: TRBJ1-2
D gene: .
V gene: TRBV30
CDR3 protein: CAWSVAGSIGYTF

J gene: TRBJ2-2
D gene: .
V gene: TRBV30
CDR3 protein: CAWRTTYTGELFF

J gene: TRBJ1-2
D gene: .
V gene: TRBV19
CDR3 protein: CASSLMTNYGYTF

J gene: TRBJ2-5
D gene: TRBD1
V gene: TRBV7-2
CDR3 protein: CASSTRQGVGETQYF

J gene: TRBJ1-4
D gene: .
V gene: TRBV9
CDR3 protein: CASSVKGGTLNEKLFF

J gene: .
D gene: .
V gene: TRBV5-1
CDR3 protein: CASSLVQGNYEQYF

J gene: TRBJ2-7
D gene: .
V gene: TRBV5-6
CDR3 protein: CASSSIAGNPTYEQYF

J gene: TRBJ1-2
D gene: TRBD1
V gene: TRBV10-3
CDR3 protein: CAISGDSSYGYTF

J gene: TRBJ1-2
D gene: TRBD1
V gene: TRBV5-4
CDR3 protein: CASSLGGQGGYGYTF

J gene: TRBJ2-7
D gene: TRBD2
V gene: TRBV9
CDR3 protein: CASSAQGGLAGGRGNEQYF

J gene: TRBJ2-1
D gene: TRBD2
V gene: TRBV27
CDR3 protein: CATQPSGSSYNEQFF

J gene: TRBJ1-2
D gene: TRBD1
V gene: TRBV6-4
CDR3 protein: CASRRTGSRGYTF

J gene: TRBJ2-3
D gene: .
V gene: TRBV19
CDR3 protein: CASSRASFTDTQYF

J gene: TRBJ2-7
D gene: .
V gene: TRBV27
CDR3 protein: CASSLSGSSYEQYF

J gene: TRBJ2-7
D gene: .
V gene: TRBV30
CDR3 protein: CAWRVPVRYEQYF

J gene: TRBJ2-7
D gene: TRBD1
V gene: TRBV2
CDR3 protein: CASSKDRGSYEQYF